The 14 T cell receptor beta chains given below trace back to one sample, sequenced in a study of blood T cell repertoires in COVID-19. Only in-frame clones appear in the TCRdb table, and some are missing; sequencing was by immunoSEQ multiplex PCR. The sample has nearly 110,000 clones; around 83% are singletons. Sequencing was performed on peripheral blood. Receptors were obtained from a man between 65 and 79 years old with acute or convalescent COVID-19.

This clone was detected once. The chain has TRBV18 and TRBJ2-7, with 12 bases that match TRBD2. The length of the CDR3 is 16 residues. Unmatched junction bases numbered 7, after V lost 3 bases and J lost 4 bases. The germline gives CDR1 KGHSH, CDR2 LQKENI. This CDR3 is CASSPASGGARYEQYF. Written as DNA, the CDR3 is TGTGCCAGCTCACCTGCTAGCGGGGGGGCTAGGTACGAGCAGTACTTC.

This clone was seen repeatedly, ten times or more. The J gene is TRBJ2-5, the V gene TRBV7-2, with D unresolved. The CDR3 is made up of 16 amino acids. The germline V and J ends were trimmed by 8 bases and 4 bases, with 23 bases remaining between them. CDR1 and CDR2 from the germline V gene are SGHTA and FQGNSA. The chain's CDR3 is CASVPRTARDRETQYF. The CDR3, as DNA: TGTGCCAGCGTCCCCCGTACAGCCAGAGATAGAGAGACCCAGTACTTC.

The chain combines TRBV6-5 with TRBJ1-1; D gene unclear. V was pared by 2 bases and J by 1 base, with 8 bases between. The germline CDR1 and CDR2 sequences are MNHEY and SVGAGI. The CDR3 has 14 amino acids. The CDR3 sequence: CASSYAGGNTEAFF. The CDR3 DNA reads TGTGCCAGCAGTTACGCGGGCGGGAACACTGAAGCTTTCTTT.

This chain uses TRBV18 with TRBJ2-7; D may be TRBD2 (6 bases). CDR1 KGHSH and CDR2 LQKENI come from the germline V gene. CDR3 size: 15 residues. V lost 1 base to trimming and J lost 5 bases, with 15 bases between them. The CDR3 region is CASSPQRRGGNEQYF. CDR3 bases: TGTGCCAGCTCACCACAGCGAAGAGGCGGGAACGAGCAGTACTTC.

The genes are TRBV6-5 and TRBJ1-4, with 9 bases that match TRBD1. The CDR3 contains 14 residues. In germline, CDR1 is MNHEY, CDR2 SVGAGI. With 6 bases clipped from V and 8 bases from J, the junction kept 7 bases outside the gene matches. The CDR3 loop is CASSRDREKEKLFF. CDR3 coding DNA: TGTGCCAGCAGCAGGGACAGGGAGAAGGAAAAACTGTTTTTT.

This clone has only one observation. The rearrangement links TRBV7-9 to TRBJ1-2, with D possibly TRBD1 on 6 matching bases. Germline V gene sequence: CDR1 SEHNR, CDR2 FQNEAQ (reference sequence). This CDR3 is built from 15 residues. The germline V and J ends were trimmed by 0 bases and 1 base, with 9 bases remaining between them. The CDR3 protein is CASSLATGINYGYTF. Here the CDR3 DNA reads TGTGCCAGCAGCTTAGCGACAGGAATTAACTATGGCTACACCTTC.

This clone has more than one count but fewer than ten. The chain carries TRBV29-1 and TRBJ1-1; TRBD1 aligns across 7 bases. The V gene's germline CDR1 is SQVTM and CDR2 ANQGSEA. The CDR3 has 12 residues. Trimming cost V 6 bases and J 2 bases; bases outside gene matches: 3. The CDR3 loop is CSVRQGNTEAFF. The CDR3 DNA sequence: TGCAGCGTCCGACAGGGTAACACTGAAGCTTTCTTT.

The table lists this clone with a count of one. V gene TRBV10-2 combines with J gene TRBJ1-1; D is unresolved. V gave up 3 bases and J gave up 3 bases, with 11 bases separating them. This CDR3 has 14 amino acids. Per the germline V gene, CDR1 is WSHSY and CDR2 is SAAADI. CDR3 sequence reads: CASSDDGYYTEAFF. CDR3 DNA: TGCGCCAGCAGTGACGATGGTTACTACACTGAAGCTTTCTTT.

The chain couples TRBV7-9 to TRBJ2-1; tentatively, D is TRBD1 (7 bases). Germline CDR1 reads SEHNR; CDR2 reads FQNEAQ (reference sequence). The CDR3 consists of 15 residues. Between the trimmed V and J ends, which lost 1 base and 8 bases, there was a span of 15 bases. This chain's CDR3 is CASSLGGGGGDEQFF. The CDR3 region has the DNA TGTGCCAGCAGCTTAGGAGGAGGGGGCGGAGATGAGCAGTTCTTC.

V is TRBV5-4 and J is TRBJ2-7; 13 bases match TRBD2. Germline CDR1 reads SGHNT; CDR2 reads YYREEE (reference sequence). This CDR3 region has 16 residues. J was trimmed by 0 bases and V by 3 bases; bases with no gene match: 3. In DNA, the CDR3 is TGTGCCAGCAGCTCGGGACTAGCGGGGAGCTCCTACGAGCAGTACTTC. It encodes CASSSGLAGSSYEQYF.

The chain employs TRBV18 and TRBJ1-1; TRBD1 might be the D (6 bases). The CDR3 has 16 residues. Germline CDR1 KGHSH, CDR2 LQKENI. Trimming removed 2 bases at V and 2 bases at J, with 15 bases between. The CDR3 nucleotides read TGTGCCAGCTCACCAGTGAATGGGGGCGCAAACACTGAAGCTTTCTTT. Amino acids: CASSPVNGGANTEAFF.

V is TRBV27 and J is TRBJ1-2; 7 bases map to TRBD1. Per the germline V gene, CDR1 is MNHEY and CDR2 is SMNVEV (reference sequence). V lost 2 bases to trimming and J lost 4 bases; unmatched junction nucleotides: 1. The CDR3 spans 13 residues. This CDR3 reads CASSLTGAYGYTF. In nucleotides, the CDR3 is TGTGCCAGCAGTTTAACAGGGGCCTATGGCTACACCTTC.

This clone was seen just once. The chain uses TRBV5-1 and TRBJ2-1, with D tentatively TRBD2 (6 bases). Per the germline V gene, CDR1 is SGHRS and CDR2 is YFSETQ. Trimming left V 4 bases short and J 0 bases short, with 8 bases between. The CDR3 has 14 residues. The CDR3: CASSGGDSYNEQFF. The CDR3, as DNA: TGCGCCAGCAGCGGCGGGGACTCCTACAATGAGCAGTTCTTC.

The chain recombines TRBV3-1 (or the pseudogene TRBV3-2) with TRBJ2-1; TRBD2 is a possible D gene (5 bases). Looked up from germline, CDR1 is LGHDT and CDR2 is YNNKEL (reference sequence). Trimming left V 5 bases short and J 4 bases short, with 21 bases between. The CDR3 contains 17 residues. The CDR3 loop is CASSLRTLTASYNEQFF. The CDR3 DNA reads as TGTGCCAGCAGCTTACGGACTCTCACAGCTAGTTACAATGAGCAGTTCTTC.